This entry features one TCR beta chain sequence. The antigen remains undetermined. This sample was included in a study of neoadjuvant anti-PD-1 for oral cavity cancer. Study summary: Around day 43, patients without progression received a fourth nivolumab dose before surgery. Regarding the study as a whole: Higher pretreatment Treg/Th17 ratios tracked higher pretreatment blood clonality.

Time point meaning: after neoadjuvant nivolumab, at surgical resection. Analysis of PBMCs was direct, with no culture step. The protocol was immunoSEQ multiplex PCR, while the TCRdb copy is restricted to in-frame clones and leaves out a portion. Seen here are thousands of clones, roughly 69% observed once, and the top ten hold 2.5% to 3.5%. CDR3 length equals 14 residues. The J segment lost 2 bases and the V segment lost 3 bases, leaving 3 bases of the junction unmatched. CDR1 SGHRS and CDR2 YFSETQ come from the germline V gene. This sequence originates from a person between 35 and 79 years old with oral cavity squamous cell carcinoma. The gene calls are TRBV5-1 and TRBJ1-2, with 8 bases fitting TRBD1. The source material was PBMCs, sampled after nivolumab (anti-PD-1) treatment. The CDR3 sequence is CASSSGQGNYGYTF. CDR3 in DNA: TGCGCCAGCAGCTCTGGACAGGGCAACTATGGCTACACCTTC.